This T cell receptor beta chain was sequenced for a study of PD-L1 blockade in urothelial cancer. Trimming removed 6 bases from V and 0 bases from J, with 17 bases in between. Germline V gene data show CDR1 as SGHTA and CDR2 as FQGNSA. This CDR3 comprises 17 residues. Assay: immunoSEQ multiplex PCR; the TCRdb copy retains only in-frame clones and omits some. The table has some 80,000 clones, 85% seen once; the top ten hold approximately 6.7%. Time point noted: pretreatment peripheral blood. The chain is built from TRBV7-2 and TRBJ2-2; no reliable D call. Specimen: PBMCs, collected around atezolizumab (anti-PD-L1) treatment. The TCR comes from a man aged 40-55 years with urothelial cancer. In nucleotides, the CDR3 is TGTGCCAGCAGTTTTTCCACTTCTTTTGCGAACACCGGGGAGCTGTTTTTT. Translating gives CASSFSTSFANTGELFF.